This TCR beta chain was profiled in a study of beta chain features in type 1 diabetes (dated by TCRdb to 2017 to 2018). The study in broad terms: No differences in mean age, gender distribution, total cell number or subset yield were found between patients and healthy donors. A total of some 100,000,000 sorted cells were examined across all samples, and a strong correlation was observed between cell number per subset and RNA yield. Naive and central memory subsets were obtained from all 30 or so donors, but regulatory and stem cell-like memory subsets were isolated from only 8 patients and roughly 8 healthy donors. The study compared the TCRB repertoires of sorted circulating CD4+ T cell subsets in recently diagnosed type 1 diabetes patients with those in matched healthy donors. On the study overall, not on this receptor specifically: Type 1 diabetes patients showed a moderate but significant shortening of TCRB CDR3 length in all four CD4+ subsets. PCR might favor shorter templates, but patient and control samples were amplified and corrected together, so any skew would affect both groups equally. Fewer insertions and more nucleotide deletions at VDJ recombination sites were observed in patients with type 1 diabetes, implying thymic rearrangement abnormalities. Only small numbers of individuals were included in the HLA sub-analyses, which left unresolved whether HLA type had any influence on TCRB rearrangement. Because cDNA rather than genomic DNA was sequenced, highly expressing activated cells could have been over-represented, although no difference in activation and CD3 levels was found between groups. Naive, central memory and regulatory TCRB repertoires appeared to be more similar among patients than among healthy donors.

The entire amount of isolated RNA was reverse transcribed using the High Capacity cDNA Reverse Transcription Kit, so the sequenced TCRB transcripts were expressed ones. Deep immunoSEQ sequencing was applied to naive, central memory and regulatory T cell samples, giving an average of roughly 3.5 million total reads per sample. After sorted cells were lysed in RLT buffer, RNA was extracted with DNase-treated RNeasy Micro or Mini kits, with the choice depending on cell number. Each cell subset was processed separately to prevent cross-contamination, with patient and healthy donor samples processed together. The immunoSEQ multiplex PCR was used to amplify TCRB sequences from cDNA, yielding 87-bp fragments that span the CDR3 region. Sequencing of the amplicons was done on the Illumina HiSeq platform. In the source study's methods: PCR bias was computationally corrected using synthetic template baselines, reads within Hamming distance 2 were collapsed, and singletons that could not be merged were discarded. Reads were aligned to IMGT to assign V, D and J genes, CDR3 length, and insertions or deletions at six rearrangement sites. Within each subset, clonotype counts were normalized to the number of sorted cells before true diversity and Gini coefficients were calculated with the tcR R package. The overlap coefficient, calculated on TCRB nucleotide sequences, was used to measure repertoire sharing. TCRdb took this table from immuneACCESS and kept in-frame rearrangements with V and J called. Such tables lack part of the clones; where checked against another copy, unresolved V genes explain under half of the gap, and the rest is unexplained. V, J and clone size are those of that table, while D and trimming were read from the DNA. The sample contains 130,000 or so clones, approximately 10% of them found a single time. The ten biggest clones cover under 0.9% of the sample.

From each donor, a single peripheral blood sample of approximately 0.11 L on average was drawn into heparinised tubes. Naive, central memory, regulatory and stem cell-like memory CD4+ T cells were sorted on a BD FACSAria II using a panel including CD45RO, CCR7, CD25, CD127, CD95 and CD27. Every sorted population had a purity above 95%. PBMCs were isolated right away by Lymphoprep density gradient centrifugation and were stained directly, without culture. So that batch effects would be minimized, each experiment stained and sorted samples in pairs, pairing one healthy donor with one patient. This clone was found a few times. There is no known antigen for this receptor. Per-base quality was not reported, and no clone a single base away is much larger than it. CDR1 and CDR2 (SGHNT, YYREEE) derive from the germline V gene (reference sequence). The CDR3 covers 17 residues, taking in both the cysteine and the phenylalanine. The sequence is cut down to CDR3 DNA, 51 bases in frame from base 1. The junction shows trimming of 3 bases on V and 2 bases on J, and the gene matches do not reach 10 bases of it.

Sequenced input: central memory CD4+ T cells from blood. The chain uses TRBV5-4 and TRBJ2-1; a stretch of 8 junction bases matches TRBD1. The clonotype was recovered from a man aged 30-40 years with type 1 diabetes. The CDR3 corresponds to CASSSSLGQGPYNEQFF. The nucleotides are TGTGCCAGCAGCTCCTCCCTCGGACAGGGCCCCTACAATGAGCAGTTCTTC.